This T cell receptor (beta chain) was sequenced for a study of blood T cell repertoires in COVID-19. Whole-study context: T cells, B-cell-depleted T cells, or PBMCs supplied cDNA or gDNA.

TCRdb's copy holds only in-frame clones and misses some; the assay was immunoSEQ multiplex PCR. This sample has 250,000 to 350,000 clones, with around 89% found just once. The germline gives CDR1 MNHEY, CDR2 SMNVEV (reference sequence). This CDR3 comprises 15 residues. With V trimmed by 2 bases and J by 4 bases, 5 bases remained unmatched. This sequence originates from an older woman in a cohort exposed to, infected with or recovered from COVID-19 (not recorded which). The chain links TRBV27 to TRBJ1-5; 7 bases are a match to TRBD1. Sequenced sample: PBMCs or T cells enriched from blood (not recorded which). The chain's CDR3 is CASSLVRDRNQPQHF. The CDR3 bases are TGTGCCAGCAGTTTAGTCCGGGACAGAAATCAGCCCCAGCATTTT.